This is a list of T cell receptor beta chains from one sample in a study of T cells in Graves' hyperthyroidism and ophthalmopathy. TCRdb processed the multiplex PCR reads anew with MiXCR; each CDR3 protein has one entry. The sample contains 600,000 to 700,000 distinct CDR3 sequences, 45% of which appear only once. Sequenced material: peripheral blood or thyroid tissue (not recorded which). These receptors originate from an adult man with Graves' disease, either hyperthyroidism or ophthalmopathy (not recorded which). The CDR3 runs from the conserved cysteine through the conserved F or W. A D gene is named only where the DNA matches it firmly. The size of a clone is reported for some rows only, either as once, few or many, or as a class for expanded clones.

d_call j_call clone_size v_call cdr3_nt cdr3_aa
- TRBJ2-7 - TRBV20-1 TGCAGTACTCTAGCCGGGACTTCCTACGAGCAGTACTTC CSTLAGTSYEQYF
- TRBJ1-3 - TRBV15 TGTGCCACCAGCAGAGATTACCTAAACACCATATATTTT CATSRDYLNTIYF
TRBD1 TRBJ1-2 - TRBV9 TGTGCCAGCCCAGGGACAGGGGGAAGATATGGCTACACCTTC CASPGTGGRYGYTF
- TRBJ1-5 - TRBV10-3 TGTGCCATCAGGGCGATGAGCAATCAGCCCCAGCATTTT CAIRAMSNQPQHF
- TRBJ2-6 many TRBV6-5 TGTGCCAGCAGTTACGCGGGGCCTGGGGCCAACGTCCTGACTTTC CASSYAGPGANVLTF
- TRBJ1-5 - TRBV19 TGTGCCAGTAGTATCTTGGGGAATAGCAATCAGCCCCAGCATTTT CASSILGNSNQPQHF
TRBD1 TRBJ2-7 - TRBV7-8 TGTGCCAGCAGCTTATGGACAGGGGGTAGCTCCTACGAGCAGTACTTC CASSLWTGGSSYEQYF
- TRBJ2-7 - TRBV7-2 TGTGCCAGTAGCTCCCCCCGGGGACTTAGCTCCTACGAGCAGTACTTC CASSSPRGLSSYEQYF
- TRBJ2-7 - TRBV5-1 TGCGCCAGCAGCGCCGGGCCCACCTACGAGCAGTACTTC CASSAGPTYEQYF
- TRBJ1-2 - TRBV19 TGTGCCAGTAGTCTGAATCCGCCGACCTATGGCTACACCTTC CASSLNPPTYGYTF
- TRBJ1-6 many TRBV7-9 TGTGCCAGCAGCGACCGGGACGGTCAATCCCTCCACTTT CASSDRDGQSLHF
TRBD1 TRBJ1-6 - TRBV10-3 TGTGCCAGCAGTTACTCGGGACAGGGCACAAATTCACCCCTCCACTTT CASSYSGQGTNSPLHF
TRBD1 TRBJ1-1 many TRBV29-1 TGCAGCGTGAGAGACAGGGCGGTACGAACTGAAGCTTTCTTT CSVRDRAVRTEAFF
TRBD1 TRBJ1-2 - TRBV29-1 TGCAGCGTTGCGGCAGGGGGTTGGTATGGCTACACCTTC CSVAAGGWYGYTF
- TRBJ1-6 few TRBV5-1 TGCGCCAGCAGCTTGGGACGCCTTCCTTCACCCCTCCACTTT CASSLGRLPSPLHF
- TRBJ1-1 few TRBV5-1 TGCGCCAGCAGCTTGGTCCTGGGAGAGAGCACTGAAGCTTTCTTT CASSLVLGESTEAFF
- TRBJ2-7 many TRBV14 TGTGCCAGCAGCCAAGAAAGGGGAAACGAGCAGTACTTC CASSQERGNEQYF
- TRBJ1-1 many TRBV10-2 TGCGCCAGCAGTGGGGGATGGGGTTCGGAAGCTTTCTTT CASSGGWGSEAFF
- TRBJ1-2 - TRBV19 TGTGCCAGTAGTTACGGGGGGGGCTATGGCTACACCTTC CASSYGGGYGYTF
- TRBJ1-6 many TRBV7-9 TGTGCCAGCAGCTTCGGCGAGGATTCACCCCTCCACTTT CASSFGEDSPLHF
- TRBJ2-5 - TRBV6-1 TGCGCCAGCAGCTTGGGCTCGTCCGGGGCACAAGAGACCCAGTACTTC CASSLGSSGAQETQYF
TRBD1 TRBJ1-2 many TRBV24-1 TGTGCCACCAGTGCCCCAGGGGACAGGAATAACTATGGCTACACCTTC CATSAPGDRNNYGYTF
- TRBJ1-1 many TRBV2 TGTGCCAGCAGTGAATATGGTGTAAGCACTGAAGCTTTCTTT CASSEYGVSTEAFF
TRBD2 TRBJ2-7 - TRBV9 TGTGCCAGCAGTTTAGAAGGGGCGGGAGCCGGGACCTCCTACGAGCAGTACTTC CASSLEGAGAGTSYEQYF
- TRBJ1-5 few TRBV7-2 TGCGCCAGCAGCCAAGAACAGGGACGGGTCAATCAGCCCCAGCATTTT CASSQEQGRVNQPQHF
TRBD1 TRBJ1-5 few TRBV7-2 TGTGCCAGCAGCTTAGAGTCAGGGGGCTACCAGCCCCAGCATTTT CASSLESGGYQPQHF
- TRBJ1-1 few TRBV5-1 TGCGCCAGCAGCTTGGTTGTGGGGATGAACACTGAAGCTTTCTTT CASSLVVGMNTEAFF
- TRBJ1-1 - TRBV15 TGTGCCACCAGCAGTCCCCGCCGGGGAGCTTTCTTT CATSSPRRGAFF
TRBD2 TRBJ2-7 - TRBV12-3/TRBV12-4 TGTGCCAGCAGTTACCCCGGGAGGGCGGACGAGCAGTACTTC CASSYPGRADEQYF
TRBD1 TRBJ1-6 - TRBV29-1 TGCAGCCCTCCTGACAGGGTTGGGACACCCCTCCACTTT CSPPDRVGTPLHF
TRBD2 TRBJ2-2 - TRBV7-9 TGTGCCAGCAGCTTAATCGGGATAGCGGGTCCCACCGGGGAGCTGTTTTTT CASSLIGIAGPTGELFF